The source of this T cell receptor beta chain is a study of blood T cell repertoires in COVID-19. There are 13 residues in the CDR3. V was cut by 8 bases and J by 12 bases, with 17 bases left in between. Generated by immunoSEQ multiplex PCR, the TCRdb table keeps only in-frame clones and is missing some. This table holds roughly 300,000 clones, around 87% found once. This sequence was found in a woman in her 50s who had recovered from COVID-19. The sample was peripheral blood. The chain couples TRBV12-3 or TRBV12-4 to TRBJ1-6; D is perhaps TRBD1 (6 bases). The CDR3 spells CASGYREGRPLHF. Written as DNA, the CDR3 is TGTGCCAGCGGCTACAGGGAGGGTCGACCCCTCCACTTT.